The present T cell receptor (beta chain) was sequenced within a study of response to subunit inactivated influenza vaccine. This clonotype was recorded a few times. Its antigen is unidentified. TCRdb passed the RT-PCR reads through MiXCR, listing each CDR3 protein once. The table lists 550,000 to 800,000 distinct CDR3 sequences, 15% to 17% of them singletons. Study-wide results and limits: Few additional T cells are recruited per seasonal influenza vaccination, authors suggested.

After removal of 6 bases from V and 7 bases from J, the junction contained 10 bases not matched to a gene. This CDR3 has 13 residues. The germline CDR1 and CDR2 sequences are SQVTM and ANQGSEA. Sequencing was performed on PBMCs from blood, taken 11 to 12 days after vaccination. The clonotype originates from a man between 50 and 59 years old who received an inactivated influenza vaccine. The chain combines TRBV29-1 with TRBJ1-2; 8 bases fit TRBD1. CDR3 protein: CSVGQALRGGYTF. The CDR3 region has the DNA TGCAGCGTGGGACAGGCCCTCCGGGGTGGCTACACCTTC.